Below are 14 T cell receptor beta chains sequenced from a single sample in a study of cytomegalovirus exposure and HLA in healthy donors. PCR amplification relied on 60 Vbeta primers (plus 13 Jbeta primers). The table came from immunoSEQ multiplex PCR; TCRdb's copy has only in-frame clones and leaves some out. Of 100,000 to 150,000 clones listed, approximately 84% are singletons. Sequenced material: PBMCs. The receptors originated from a young woman in good health and CMV-seronegative.

Only a few counts were recorded for this clone. The genes are TRBV29-1 and TRBJ1-4; D may be TRBD1 (5 bases). Trimming removed 7 bases from V and 4 bases from J, with 10 bases in between. This CDR3 has 12 residues. CDR1 is SQVTM, CDR2 ANQGSEA, per germline. This CDR3 is CSGRVDNEKLFF. The CDR3 DNA is TGCAGCGGCAGGGTCGATAATGAAAAACTGTTTTTT.

This chain uses TRBV7-6 with TRBJ1-2, with 9 bases identical to TRBD1. Germline CDR1 and CDR2: SGHVS and FNYEAQ. V shed 5 bases and J 12 bases; nucleotides not matched to a gene: 13. The CDR3 loop spans 14 amino acids. CDR3 nucleotides: TGTGCCAGCAGCCCCTCCCCCGGGACAGGGATTCACACCTTC. Its translation is CASSPSPGTGIHTF.

The chain has TRBV30 and TRBJ2-5; TRBD1 matches at 11 bases. Unmatched junction bases numbered 12, after V lost 4 bases and J lost 11 bases. Germline CDR1 GTSNPN, CDR2 SVGIG (reference sequence). The CDR3 has 14 amino acids. Here the CDR3 reads CAWKLDRGLQQQYF. CDR3 nucleotide sequence: TGTGCCTGGAAGCTGGACAGGGGGCTACAACAGCAGTACTTC.

The V call is TRBV15, the J call TRBJ1-3; possible D gene TRBD1, 6 bases. CDR3 size: 16 residues. Trimming shortened V by 2 bases and J by 3 bases, and 14 bases separated the two germline ends. From germline, CDR1 is LNHNV and CDR2 YYDKDF (reference sequence). The CDR3 coding sequence is TGTGCCACCAGCAGAATAACAGGGAGGGGTGGAAACACCATATATTTT. It codes for CATSRITGRGGNTIYF. Drawing the rest from reference TRBV15 and TRBJ1-3, the complete variable domain is DAMVIQNPRYQVTQFGKPVTLSCSQTLNHNVMYWYQQKSSQAPKLLFHYYDKDFNNEADTPDNFQSRRPNTSFCFLDIRSPGLGDTAMYLCATSRITGRGGNTIYFGEGSWLTVV.

The chain has TRBV5-4 and TRBJ1-1; D remains ambiguous. V shed 0 bases and J shed 3 bases, with 9 bases lying between them. The CDR3 has 14 amino acids. Germline values: CDR1 SGHNT, CDR2 YYREEE (reference sequence). The CDR3 DNA reads as TGTGCCAGCAGCTTGGAGCGGCAGGACACTGAAGCTTTCTTT. It encodes CASSLERQDTEAFF.

The chain employs TRBV2 and TRBJ1-3; possibly TRBD1 for D (5 bases). The CDR3 is made up of 12 amino acids. V lost 8 bases and J 8 bases, leaving 13 bases between the germline ends. Germline V gives CDR1 SNHLY, CDR2 FYNNEI. The CDR3 spells CASGGERDTIYF. CDR3 nucleotides: TGTGCCAGCGGGGGGGAGCGGGACACCATATATTTT.

The CDR3 reads CASSLVLGAGYGYTF. CDR3 nucleotide sequence: TGTGCCAGCAGCTTAGTATTAGGGGCAGGCTATGGCTACACCTTC. V and J are TRBV11-2 and TRBJ1-2, with D maybe TRBD1 (5 bases). CDR3 size: 15 residues. V dropped 1 base and J dropped 4 bases, with 13 bases sitting between them. Germline-derived CDR1 and CDR2 are SGHAT and FQNNGV.

The rearrangement uses TRBV29-1 and TRBJ2-2, with D perhaps matching TRBD1 (5 bases). Trimming took off 4 bases at V and 1 base at J, with 13 bases between the two ends. The CDR3 runs 15 residues. CDR1 SQVTM and CDR2 ANQGSEA come from the germline V gene. This CDR3 reads CSVGAFTGNTGELFF. Here the CDR3 DNA reads TGCAGCGTTGGGGCCTTCACAGGGAACACCGGGGAGCTGTTTTTT.

As to this clone: The junction and the germline gene differ at one end; a read error may be behind it. This chain links TRBV7-9 with TRBJ2-7, with D maybe TRBD2 (7 bases). The CDR3 is made up of 14 amino acids. The germline V gene has CDR1 SEHNR and CDR2 FQNEAQ (reference sequence). The CDR3 sequence: CASSLEGGSYEQYF. CDR3 coding DNA: TGTGCCAGCAGTTTAGAGGGGGGGAGCTACGAGCAGTACTTC.

The chain is built from TRBV6-5 and TRBJ1-3; D is unresolved. The V gene's germline CDR1 is MNHEY and CDR2 SVGAGI. Trimming stripped 0 bases from V and 7 bases from J, with 10 bases between. The CDR3 is 14 residues long. The CDR3: CASSYSEGENTIYF. The CDR3 DNA reads as TGTGCCAGCAGTTACTCGGAGGGAGAGAACACCATATATTTT.

The chain links TRBV30 to TRBJ1-4; D not certain. This CDR3 contains 13 residues. Germline CDR1 is GTSNPN and CDR2 is SVGIG (reference sequence). V was clipped by 4 bases and J by 7 bases, with 13 bases between them. CDR3 residues: CAWNRISSEKLFF. The CDR3 coding sequence is TGTGCCTGGAATCGTATTTCGAGTGAAAAACTGTTTTTT.

This clone was seen only once. The genes are TRBV6-6 and TRBJ1-2; D possibly corresponds to TRBD1 (5 bases). CDR3 size: 14 residues. CDR1 and CDR2 from the germline V gene are MNHNY and SVGAGI (reference sequence). The V gene lost 4 bases and the J gene lost 0 bases, with 9 bases spanning the gap. The CDR3: CASSWGTANYGYTF. CDR3 bases: TGTGCCAGCAGTTGGGGCACCGCTAACTATGGCTACACCTTC.

The chain has TRBV29-1 and TRBJ2-1, with TRBD2 matching over 7 bases. This CDR3 is built from 17 residues. Germline CDR1 reads SQVTM; CDR2 reads ANQGSEA. J lost 4 bases, V lost 4 bases, and 16 bases had no gene match. CDR3 DNA: TGCAGCGTTGGAACCCTAAGGTACGGACTAGAATACAATGAGCAGTTCTTC. Its translation is CSVGTLRYGLEYNEQFF.

The V call is TRBV7-2, the J call TRBJ2-3; 9 bases agree with TRBD2. The CDR3 consists of 17 residues. V lost 5 bases and J lost 3; bases outside the gene matches: 12. Germline values: CDR1 SGHTA, CDR2 FQGNSA. The chain's CDR3 is CASSISAPTSGTDTQYF. For the CDR3, the DNA is TGTGCCAGCAGCATTAGCGCTCCGACTAGCGGAACAGATACGCAGTATTTT.